A single T cell receptor (beta chain) is shown here with its context. Its antigen is unknown. PCR used 60 Vbeta primers and 13 Jbeta primers. Clones were read by immunoSEQ multiplex PCR, and TCRdb kept only the in-frame ones, dropping some. The profile shows some 180,000 clones, approximately 84% of them singletons. This sample is part of a study of cytomegalovirus exposure and HLA in healthy donors. Whole-study findings and limits: Rarity characterized most TCR sequences, yet some public TCRs appeared in many donors. Available immune exposure information was restricted to CMV serostatus only. The study designated over 150 TCR beta chains cytomegalovirus-associated.

This CDR3 is 14 amino acids long. Germline CDR1 and CDR2: SGHAT and FQNNGV. The V segment lost 4 bases and the J segment 2 bases; nucleotides outside the gene matches: 5. Sequenced input: PBMCs. The receptor's source is a man aged 25-45 years in good health and CMV-seropositive. The rearrangement links TRBV11-2 to TRBJ2-7; 7 bases are a match to TRBD2. Here the CDR3 DNA reads TGTGCCAGCAGCTCCCTCCTAGCGGCCTACGAGCAGTACGTC. It encodes CASSSLLAAYEQYV.